This T cell receptor delta chain was sequenced during a study of γδ T cells in repeated Plasmodium falciparum infection. Vgamma9/Vdelta2+ and Vdelta2-negative gammadelta T cells were flow-sorted from PBMC for bulk sequencing. In this sample, this clone turned up many times. The target antigen is unknown. The same CDR3 can be traced to other DNA sequences in this sample. Whole-study results and caveats: Waves of new clonotype selection appeared after repeated controlled infections in Vdelta2-negative, largely Vdelta1+, gammadelta T cells.

Looked up from germline, CDR1 is TSWWSYY and CDR2 is QGS. CDR3 length: 23 amino acids. V was trimmed by 0 bases and J by 0 bases, leaving 32 bases between them. TCRdb ran CATT on the multiplex PCR reads. The sample yields 85,000 to 90,000 delta-chain clones, roughly 1.4% seen once. The chain joins TRDV1 to TRDJ1; possibly TRDD2 or TRDD3 for D (9 bases each). The clonotype comes from a pool of human donors (malaria-infected and uninfected, not separated). Sequenced input: gamma-delta T cells from blood. The CDR3 bases are TGTGCTCTTGGGGAACTAGCGGCCCCCTTCCTACAAAATCCTGGGGGATACACCGATAAACTCATCTTT. Encoded protein: CALGELAAPFLQNPGGYTDKLIF.